This TCR beta chain was recovered during a study of cytomegalovirus exposure and HLA in healthy donors. Study context: HLA-typed donors were the source of 83 million or so unique TCRs, which an early data release held. Study results and caveats: Cytomegalovirus status was reportedly diagnosed by the classifier with high sensitivity and specificity.

Healthy bone marrow donors made up the donor group. From germline, CDR1 is SGHRS and CDR2 YFSETQ. With 3 bases clipped from V and 2 bases from J, the junction kept 5 bases outside the gene matches. This CDR3 region has 17 residues. As regards this clone: Its cognate antigen is unknown.

PCR involved 60 Vbeta and 13 Jbeta primers. Original processing notes: Unique TCR beta chains totaled 65 million to 95 million in a later count, with roughly 11 million of them shared. Clones were sequenced by immunoSEQ multiplex PCR, and TCRdb holds only the in-frame ones, with some missing. V and J calls and clone size are those listed in that table; D and trimming were worked out from the DNA. The top ten clones hold roughly 4.9% of a sample with some 150,000 clones, roughly four fifths of them seen once. Sample: PBMCs. The chain links TRBV5-1 to TRBJ1-6, with TRBD1 matching over 10 bases. The TCR sequence derives from a woman aged 18-30 years in good health and CMV-seropositive. The CDR3 DNA is TGCGCCAGCAGCTGGGGACAGGGGATGACCTATAATTCACCCCTCCACTTT. Protein sequence: CASSWGQGMTYNSPLHF.